The rows below give T cell receptor beta chains drawn from one sample of a study of beta chain features in type 1 diabetes. Only in-frame clones appear in the TCRdb table, and some are missing; sequencing was by immunoSEQ multiplex PCR. The sample holds 450,000 or so clones; more than 9.5% are singletons and the top ten take over 0.035%. The sample taken for sequencing was naive CD4+ T cells from blood. The receptors were gathered from a woman younger than 35 in good health. CDR3s leave out the opening cysteine and the closing phenylalanine or tryptophan.

TRBV7-2	TRBJ2-3	ASSLVSGTGGDTQY
TRBV7-3	TRBJ2-1	ASSLQGPLYNEQF
TRBV7-2	TRBJ2-2	ASSLGTSSNGELF
TRBV2	TRBJ2-4	ASGTGQNIQY
TRBV18	TRBJ1-1	ASSQLDRNTEAF
TRBV6-5	TRBJ1-5	ASRRAGEHNQPQH
TRBV7-9	TRBJ2-7	ASSLVQGLTYEQY
TRBV6-5	TRBJ2-7	ASSNQGRYEQY
TRBV6-6	TRBJ2-5	ASRDTGLAQY
TRBV7-3	TRBJ2-6	ASTQDNSGANVLT
TRBV13	TRBJ2-7	ASSLRREYFYEQY
TRBV9	TRBJ2-1	ASSVRADSYNEQF
TRBV7-3	TRBJ2-1	ASSLTLSVEQF
TRBV6-5	TRBJ2-7	ASQGQAYEQY
TRBV27	TRBJ2-7	ASSLSQGGEQY
TRBV7-9	TRBJ2-5	ASSRNRVGETQY
TRBV9	TRBJ1-2	ASSVADGYGYT
TRBV4-3	TRBJ2-3	ASSQVFLGGTDTQY